This T cell receptor beta chain was profiled in a study of beta chain features in type 1 diabetes. As for the study in general: Similarity in age, gender and cell yields was seen between patients and healthy donors.

CD4+ naive, central memory, regulatory and stem cell-like memory cells were sorted via CD45RO/CCR7/CD25/CD127/CD95/CD27. Comment on this clone: The antigen is unknown.

This CDR3 spans 12 amino acids. The sequenced template was cDNA made from the entire isolated RNA. Method: immunoSEQ multiplex PCR; TCRdb's copy keeps in-frame clones and lacks some. The repertoire holds 240,000 or so clones, with about 25% as singletons. Overall study results and limits: In the patient group, naive, central memory and Treg TCRB repertoires seemed more alike than in the healthy donor group.

The TCR originated in a man aged 25 to 40 in good health. The sequenced sample was central memory CD4+ T cells from blood. The chain is built from TRBV21-1 and TRBJ2-5. TRBV21-1 represents a pseudogene. CDR3 coding DNA: TGTGCCAGCAGCTACGACCTACAGACCCAGTACTTC. It translates to CASSYDLQTQYF.